This T cell receptor beta chain was recovered during a study of long-term antiretroviral therapy in people with HIV. In the study overall: Specimens dating back about a decade before the 2015 immediate-ART recommendation are the oldest included.

Study findings and constraints: The study found narrower CDR3 length ranges in HIV repertoires than in controls. Pre-ART clonal expansions dominated every time point's repertoire.

With survey level as its setting, the immunoSEQ assay was v3.0. The sequencing target was 40,000-50,000 T-cell genomes per sample. Assay used: immunoSEQ multiplex PCR; TCRdb lists only in-frame clones, some missing. The table has approximately 30,000 clones, approximately 80% seen once. Concerning this clone: Antigen: not known.

The V gene lost 5 bases and the J gene lost 0 bases, with 7 bases spanning the gap. The CDR3 totals 13 residues. The germline V gene encodes CDR1 MNHNS and CDR2 SASEGT. The chain is built from TRBV6-1 and TRBJ1-1; D call uncertain. The TCR originated in a young man with HIV. Sequenced material: unsorted PBMCs, taken 2.7 to 2.9 years after starting antiretroviral therapy. CDR3 in DNA: TGTGCCAGCAGTTCTACAGTGAACACTGAAGCTTTCTTT. This gives the protein CASSSTVNTEAFF.